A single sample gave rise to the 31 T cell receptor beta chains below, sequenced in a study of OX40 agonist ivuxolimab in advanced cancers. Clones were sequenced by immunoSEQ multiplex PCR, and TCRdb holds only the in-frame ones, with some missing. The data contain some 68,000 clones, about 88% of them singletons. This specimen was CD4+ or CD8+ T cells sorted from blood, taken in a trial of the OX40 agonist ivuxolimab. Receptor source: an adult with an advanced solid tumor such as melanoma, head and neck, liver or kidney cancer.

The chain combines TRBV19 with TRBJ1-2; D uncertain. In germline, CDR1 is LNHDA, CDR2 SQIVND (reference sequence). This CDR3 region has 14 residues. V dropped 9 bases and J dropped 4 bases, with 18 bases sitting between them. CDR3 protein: CASTGGRESYGYTF. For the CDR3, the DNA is TGTGCCAGCACGGGAGGGAGGGAATCCTATGGCTACACCTTC.

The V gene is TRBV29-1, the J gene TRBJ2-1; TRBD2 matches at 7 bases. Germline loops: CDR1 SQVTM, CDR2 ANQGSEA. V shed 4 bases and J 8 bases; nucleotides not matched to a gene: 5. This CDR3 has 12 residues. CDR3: CSVGGSGDEQFF. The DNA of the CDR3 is TGCAGCGTTGGCGGGAGTGGTGATGAGCAGTTCTTC.

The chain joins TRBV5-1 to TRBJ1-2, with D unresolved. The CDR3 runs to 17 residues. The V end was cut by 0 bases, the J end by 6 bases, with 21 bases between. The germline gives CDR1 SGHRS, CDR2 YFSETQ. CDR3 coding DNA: TGCGCCAGCAGCTTGGCCGGAAAGAGCGGCTCCCGTGATGGCTACACCTTC. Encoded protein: CASSLAGKSGSRDGYTF.

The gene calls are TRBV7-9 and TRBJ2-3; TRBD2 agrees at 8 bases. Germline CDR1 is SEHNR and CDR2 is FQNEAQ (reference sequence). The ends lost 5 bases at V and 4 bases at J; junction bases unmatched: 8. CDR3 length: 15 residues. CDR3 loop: CASSLGTRSPDTQYF. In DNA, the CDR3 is TGTGCCAGCAGCCTCGGGACTAGGTCCCCAGATACGCAGTATTTT. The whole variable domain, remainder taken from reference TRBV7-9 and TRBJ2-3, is DTGVSQNPRHKITKRGQNVTFRCDPISEHNRLYWYRQTLGQGPEFLTYFQNEAQLEKSRLLSDRFSAERPKGSFSTLEIQRTEQGDSAMYLCASSLGTRSPDTQYFGPGTRLTVL.

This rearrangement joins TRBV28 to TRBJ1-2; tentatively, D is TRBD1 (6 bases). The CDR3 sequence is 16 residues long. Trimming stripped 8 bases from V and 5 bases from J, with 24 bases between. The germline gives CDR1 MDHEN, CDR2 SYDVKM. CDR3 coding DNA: TGTGCCAGCCGACACTCTGGGCAGGGGTATCGGTATGGCTACACCTTC. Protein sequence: CASRHSGQGYRYGYTF.

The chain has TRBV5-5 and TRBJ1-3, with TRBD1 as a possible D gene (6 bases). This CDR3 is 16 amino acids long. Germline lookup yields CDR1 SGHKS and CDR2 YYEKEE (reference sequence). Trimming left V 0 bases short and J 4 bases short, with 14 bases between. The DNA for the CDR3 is TGTGCCAGCAGCTTGGTTGGGGGCTCGGGCGGAAACACCATATATTTT. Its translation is CASSLVGGSGGNTIYF.

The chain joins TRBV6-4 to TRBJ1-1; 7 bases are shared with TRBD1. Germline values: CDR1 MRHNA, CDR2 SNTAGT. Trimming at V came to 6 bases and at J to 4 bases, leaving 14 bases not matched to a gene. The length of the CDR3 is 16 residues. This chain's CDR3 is CASRHTQGGNGTEAFF. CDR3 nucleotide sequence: TGTGCCAGCAGACATACCCAGGGGGGCAACGGCACTGAAGCTTTCTTT.

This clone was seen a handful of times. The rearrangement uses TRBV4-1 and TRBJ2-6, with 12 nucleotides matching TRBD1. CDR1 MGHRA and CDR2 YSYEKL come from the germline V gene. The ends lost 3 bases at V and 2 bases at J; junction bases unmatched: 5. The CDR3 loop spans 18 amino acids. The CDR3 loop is CASSQPGQGAPGANVLTF. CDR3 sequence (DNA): TGCGCCAGCAGCCAGCCGGGACAGGGGGCGCCTGGGGCCAACGTCCTGACTTTC.

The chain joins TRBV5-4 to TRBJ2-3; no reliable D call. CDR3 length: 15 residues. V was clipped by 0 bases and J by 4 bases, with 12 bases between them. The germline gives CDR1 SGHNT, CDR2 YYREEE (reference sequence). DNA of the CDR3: TGTGCCAGCAGCTTGGACCCCTCAGGTGCAGATACGCAGTATTTT. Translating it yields CASSLDPSGADTQYF.

The CDR3 DNA follows: TGTGCCAGCACACCTAGCGCGGGGGGCTACAATGAGCAGTTCTTC. Translated: CASTPSAGGYNEQFF. The chain carries TRBV19 and TRBJ2-1; 8 nucleotides align to TRBD2. This CDR3 spans 15 amino acids. With V trimmed by 9 bases and J by 3 bases, 10 bases remained unmatched. Germline CDR1 is LNHDA and CDR2 is SQIVND (reference sequence).

The CDR3 nucleotides read TGTGCCAGCAGTTGGGGACGGTACTCTGGGGCCAACGTCCTGACTTTC. As protein: CASSWGRYSGANVLTF. This rearrangement joins TRBV28 to TRBJ2-6; D is perhaps TRBD1 or TRBD2 (5 bases each). CDR3 length equals 16 residues. Trimming removed 4 bases from V and 0 bases from J, with 10 bases in between. CDR1 and CDR2 (germline): MDHEN, SYDVKM.

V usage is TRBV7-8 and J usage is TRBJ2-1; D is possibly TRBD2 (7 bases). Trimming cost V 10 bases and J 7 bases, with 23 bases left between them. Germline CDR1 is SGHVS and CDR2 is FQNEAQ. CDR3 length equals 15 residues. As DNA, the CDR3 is TGTGCCATCTCGGGGGGCGGGAGCCCGGGGAATGAGCAGTTCTTC. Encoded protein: CAISGGGSPGNEQFF.

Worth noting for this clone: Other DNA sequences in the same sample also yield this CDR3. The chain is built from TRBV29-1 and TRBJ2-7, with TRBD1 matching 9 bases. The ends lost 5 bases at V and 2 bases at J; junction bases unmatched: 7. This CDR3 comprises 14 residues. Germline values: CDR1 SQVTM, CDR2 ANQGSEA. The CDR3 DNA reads TGCAGCGTTCAACCGGGACAGGGAGCCTACGAGCAGTACTTC. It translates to CSVQPGQGAYEQYF.

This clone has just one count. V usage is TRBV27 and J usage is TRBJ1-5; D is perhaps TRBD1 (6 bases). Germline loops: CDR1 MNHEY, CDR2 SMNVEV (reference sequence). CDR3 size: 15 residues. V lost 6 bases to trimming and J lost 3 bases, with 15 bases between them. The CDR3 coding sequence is TGTGCCAGCAGGCGTACTTGGACAGACAATCAGCCCCAGCATTTT. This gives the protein CASRRTWTDNQPQHF.

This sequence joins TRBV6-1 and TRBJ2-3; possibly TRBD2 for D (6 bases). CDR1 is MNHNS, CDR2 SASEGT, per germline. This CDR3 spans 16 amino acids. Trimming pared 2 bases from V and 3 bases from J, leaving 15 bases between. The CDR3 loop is CASSESRGTVTDTQYF. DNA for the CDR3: TGTGCCAGCAGTGAAAGTCGGGGGACGGTAACAGATACGCAGTATTTT.

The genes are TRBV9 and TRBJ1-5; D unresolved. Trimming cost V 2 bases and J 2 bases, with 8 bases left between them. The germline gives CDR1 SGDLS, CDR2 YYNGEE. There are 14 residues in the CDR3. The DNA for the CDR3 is TGTGCCAGCAGCGTTTGTAGAGGCAATCAGCCCCAGCATTTT. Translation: CASSVCRGNQPQHF.

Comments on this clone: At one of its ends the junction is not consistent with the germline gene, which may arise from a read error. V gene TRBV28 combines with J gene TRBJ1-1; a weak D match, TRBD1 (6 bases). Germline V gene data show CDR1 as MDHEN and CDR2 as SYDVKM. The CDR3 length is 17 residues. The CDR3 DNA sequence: TGTGCCAGCAGCGGCACAGGGTCGATAACCAAGAACGCTGAAGCTTTCTTT. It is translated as CASSGTGSITKNAEAFF. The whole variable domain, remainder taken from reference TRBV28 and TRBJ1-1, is DVKVTQSSRYLVKRTGEKVFLECVQDMDHENMFWYRQDPGLGLRLIYFSYDVKMKEKGDIPEGYSVSREKKERFSLILESASTNQTSMYLCASSGTGSITKNAEAFFGQGTRLTVV.

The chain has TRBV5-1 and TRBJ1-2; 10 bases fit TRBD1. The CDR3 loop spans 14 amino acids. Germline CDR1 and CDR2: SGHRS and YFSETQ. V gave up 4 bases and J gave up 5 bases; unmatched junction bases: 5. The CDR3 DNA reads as TGCGCCAGCAGCCCCCGACAGGGGGCTTATGGCTACACCTTC. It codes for CASSPRQGAYGYTF.

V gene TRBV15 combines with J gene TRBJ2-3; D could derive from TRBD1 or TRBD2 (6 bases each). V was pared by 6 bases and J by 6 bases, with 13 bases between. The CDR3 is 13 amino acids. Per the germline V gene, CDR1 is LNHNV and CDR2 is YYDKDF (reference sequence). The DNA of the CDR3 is TGTGCCACCAGTAGGGGGGTATTGGATACGCAGTATTTT. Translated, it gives CATSRGVLDTQYF.

CDR3 nucleotides: TGTGCCAGCAGCTTAGTTGTCCAGGATACGCAGTATTTT. The encoded protein is CASSLVVQDTQYF. The chain is built from TRBV7-8 and TRBJ2-3; no firm D call. Trimming stripped 1 base from V and 6 bases from J, with 8 bases between. CDR1 SGHVS and CDR2 FQNEAQ come from the germline V gene. This CDR3 has 13 amino acids. The variable domain in full, with the rest retrieved from reference TRBV7-8 and TRBJ2-3, is GAGVSQSPRYKVAKRGQDVALRCDPISGHVSLFWYQQALGQGPEFLTYFQNEAQLDKSGLPSDRFFAERPEGSVSTLKIQRTQQEDSAVYLCASSLVVQDTQYFGPGTRLTVL.

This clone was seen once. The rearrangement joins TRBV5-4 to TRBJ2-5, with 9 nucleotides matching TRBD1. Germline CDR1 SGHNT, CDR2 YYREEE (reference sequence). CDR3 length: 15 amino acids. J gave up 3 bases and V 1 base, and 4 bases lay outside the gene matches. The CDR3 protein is CASSLLTGGEETQYF. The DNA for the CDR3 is TGTGCCAGCAGCTTGCTTACAGGGGGCGAAGAGACCCAGTACTTC.

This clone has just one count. CDR3: CASSESGRLGGGELFF. The CDR3, as DNA: TGTGCCAGCAGTGAAAGCGGGAGGCTTGGGGGAGGGGAGCTGTTTTTT. This chain uses TRBV6-1 with TRBJ2-2; TRBD2 matches 9 bases. J lost 8 bases, V lost 2 bases, and 9 bases had no gene match. There are 16 residues in the CDR3. Germline V gives CDR1 MNHNS, CDR2 SASEGT.

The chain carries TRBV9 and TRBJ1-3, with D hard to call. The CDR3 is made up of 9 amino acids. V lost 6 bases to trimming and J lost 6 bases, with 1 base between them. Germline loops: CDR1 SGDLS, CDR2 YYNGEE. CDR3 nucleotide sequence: TGTGCCAGCAAAAACACCATATATTTT. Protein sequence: CASKNTIYF.

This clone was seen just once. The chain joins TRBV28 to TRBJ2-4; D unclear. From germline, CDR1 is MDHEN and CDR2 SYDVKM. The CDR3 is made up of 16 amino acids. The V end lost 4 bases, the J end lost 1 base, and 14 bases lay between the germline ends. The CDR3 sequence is CASSSGAVSAKNIQYF. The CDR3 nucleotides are TGTGCCAGCAGTTCCGGTGCAGTGTCGGCCAAAAACATTCAGTACTTC.

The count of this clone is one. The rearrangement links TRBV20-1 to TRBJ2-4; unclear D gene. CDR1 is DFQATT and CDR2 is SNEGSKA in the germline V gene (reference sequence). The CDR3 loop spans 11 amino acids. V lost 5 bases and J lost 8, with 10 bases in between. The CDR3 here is CSAALGDIQYF. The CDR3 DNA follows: TGCAGTGCTGCCTTGGGTGACATTCAGTACTTC.

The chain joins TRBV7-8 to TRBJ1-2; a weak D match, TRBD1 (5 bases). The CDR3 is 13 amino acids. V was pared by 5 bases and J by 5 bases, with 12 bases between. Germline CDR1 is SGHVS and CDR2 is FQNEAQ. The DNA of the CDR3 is TGTGCCAGCAGCCCAGAGGCAGGGTATGGCTACACCTTC. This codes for CASSPEAGYGYTF. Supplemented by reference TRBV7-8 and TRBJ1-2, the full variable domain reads GAGVSQSPRYKVAKRGQDVALRCDPISGHVSLFWYQQALGQGPEFLTYFQNEAQLDKSGLPSDRFFAERPEGSVSTLKIQRTQQEDSAVYLCASSPEAGYGYTFGSGTRLTVV.

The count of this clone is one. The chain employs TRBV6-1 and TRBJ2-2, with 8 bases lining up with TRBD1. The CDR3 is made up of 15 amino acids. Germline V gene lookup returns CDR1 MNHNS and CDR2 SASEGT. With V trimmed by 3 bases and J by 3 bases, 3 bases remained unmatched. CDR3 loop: CASSDPGGDTGELFF. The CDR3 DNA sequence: TGTGCCAGCAGTGACCCAGGGGGCGACACCGGGGAGCTGTTTTTT.

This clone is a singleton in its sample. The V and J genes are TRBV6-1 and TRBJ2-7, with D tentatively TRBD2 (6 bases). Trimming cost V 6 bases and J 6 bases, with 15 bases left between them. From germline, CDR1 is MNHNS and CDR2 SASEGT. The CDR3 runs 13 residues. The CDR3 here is CASRPSAGREQYF. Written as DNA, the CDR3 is TGTGCCAGCAGACCGTCAGCGGGTCGCGAGCAGTACTTC.

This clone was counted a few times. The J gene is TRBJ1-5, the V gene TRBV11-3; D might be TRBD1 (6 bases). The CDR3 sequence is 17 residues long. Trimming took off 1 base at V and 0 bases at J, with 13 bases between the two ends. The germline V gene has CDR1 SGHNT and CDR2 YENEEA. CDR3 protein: CASSLVSRGGSNQPQHF. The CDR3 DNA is TGTGCCAGCAGCTTAGTGTCCAGGGGAGGTAGCAATCAGCCCCAGCATTTT.

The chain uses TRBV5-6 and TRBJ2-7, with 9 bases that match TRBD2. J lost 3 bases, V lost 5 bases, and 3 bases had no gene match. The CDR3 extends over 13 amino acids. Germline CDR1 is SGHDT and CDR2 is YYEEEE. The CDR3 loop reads CASSLAGVYEQYF. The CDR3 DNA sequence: TGTGCCAGCAGTTTAGCGGGGGTCTACGAGCAGTACTTC.

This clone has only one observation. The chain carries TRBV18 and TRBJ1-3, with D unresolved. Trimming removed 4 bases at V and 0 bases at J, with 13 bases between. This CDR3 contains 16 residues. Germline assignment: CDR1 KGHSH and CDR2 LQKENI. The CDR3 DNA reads TGTGCCAGCTCACATTCGGAAGGAGACTCTGGAAACACCATATATTTT. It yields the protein CASSHSEGDSGNTIYF.